Sequencing of this T cell receptor beta chain was carried out in a study of graft-versus-host responses after intestinal transplantation. With respect to this clone: Its target is not known.

This CDR3 has 18 amino acids. After removal of 0 bases from V and 1 base from J, the junction contained 10 bases not matched to a gene. Germline V lookup: CDR1 LGHNA, CDR2 YNFKEQ. Study-wide findings and caveats: GvH clones were found in recipient marrow; some appeared first in ileum or blood.

Profiled with immunoSEQ multiplex PCR; TCRdb holds only in-frame clones, not every one. The sample has about 91,000 clones, approximately 90% seen once. This TCR derives from a human donor who was the organ donor for an intestinal transplant. This rearrangement joins TRBV4-2 to TRBJ2-7, with 9 bases matching TRBD2. The sequenced sample was unstimulated CD4+ T cells sorted from spleen or lymph node cells, obtained before transplant. The CDR3 is CASSQESGLAGRSYEQYF. CDR3 DNA: TGTGCCAGCAGCCAAGAATCCGGGCTAGCGGGAAGGTCCTACGAGCAGTACTTC.